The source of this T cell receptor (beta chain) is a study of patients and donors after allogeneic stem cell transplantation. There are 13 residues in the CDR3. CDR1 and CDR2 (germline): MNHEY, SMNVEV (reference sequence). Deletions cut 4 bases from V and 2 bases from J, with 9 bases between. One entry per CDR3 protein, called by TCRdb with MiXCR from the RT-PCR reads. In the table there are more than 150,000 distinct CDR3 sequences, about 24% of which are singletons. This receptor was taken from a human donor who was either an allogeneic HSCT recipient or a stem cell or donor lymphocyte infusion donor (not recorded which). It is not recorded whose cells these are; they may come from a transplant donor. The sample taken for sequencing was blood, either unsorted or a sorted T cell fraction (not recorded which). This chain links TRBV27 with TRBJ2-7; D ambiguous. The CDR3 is CASSSRWAYEQYF. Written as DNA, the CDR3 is TGTGCCAGCAGTTCTCGTTGGGCCTACGAGCAGTACTTC.